These T cell receptor beta chains were read from a single sample in a study of T cells expressing NK-cell markers. Following a re-call of the 5' RACE reads, TCRdb has one entry per CDR3 protein and lacks DNA. Its table records about 190,000 distinct CDR3 sequences. Sequencing was carried out using blood T cells: a sorted CD56 or NKG2C T cell subset, CD4+ or CD8+ T cells, or bulk PBMC T cells (not recorded which). All receptors derive from a man between 18 and 69 years old in good health. Both conserved end residues are part of each CDR3.

V,J,CDR3
TRBV12-3/TRBV12-4,TRBJ1-2,CASSFSRTAGENGYTF
TRBV5-1,TRBJ1-4,CASRQGELSEKLFF
TRBV5-5,TRBJ2-2,CASSVGTPNTGELFF
TRBV20-1,TRBJ1-1,CSARDYRAANTEAFF
TRBV11-3,TRBJ2-2,CASSLSGSNTGELFF
TRBV15,TRBJ2-7,CATSRGTGPYEQYF
TRBV12-3/TRBV12-4,TRBJ2-7,CASSRPGGGSYEQYF
TRBV6-1,TRBJ1-2,CASSPGTGNYGYTF
TRBV2,TRBJ2-2,CASSERQGTGELFF
TRBV4-2,TRBJ2-7,CASSQDPPATSYEQYF
TRBV13,TRBJ2-1,CASSLVQGLYNEQFF
TRBV28,TRBJ2-1,CASSLGGGASEQFF
TRBV7-9,TRBJ2-1,CASSAIGGGDEQFF
TRBV28,TRBJ2-1,CASSLDHGSSYNEQFF
TRBV3-1,TRBJ2-2,CASSQEVGLSGGELFF
TRBV30,TRBJ1-5,CAWSVGWGQPQHF
TRBV9,TRBJ1-2,CASSAAASSVNYGYTF
TRBV20-1,TRBJ2-5,CSARDRGGAGRWETQYF
TRBV19,TRBJ2-1,CASSSNTGERYNEQFF
TRBV5-5,TRBJ1-6,CASSFDDSPLHF
TRBV27,TRBJ1-5,CASSPVGSNQPQHF
TRBV23-1,TRBJ2-7,CASSQSSRALTYEQYF
TRBV7-2,TRBJ1-1,CASSLARMNTEAFF
TRBV20-1,TRBJ2-3,CSAREDGRDTDTQYF
TRBV7-9,TRBJ1-3,CASSLQRSRGNTIYF
TRBV13,TRBJ1-2,CASSSRALGYGYTF
TRBV7-9,TRBJ1-1,CASRRGATNTEAFF
TRBV2,TRBJ2-1,CASSEVQGSSYNEQFF
TRBV28,TRBJ1-2,CASSLGQAADTF
TRBV2,TRBJ2-1,CASKVGSMYNEQFF
TRBV7-9,TRBJ1-4,CASRSGTSDEKLFF
TRBV28,TRBJ1-1,CASTLRDTEAFF
TRBV15,TRBJ2-5,CATSTGASHYGETQYF
TRBV29-1,TRBJ2-1,CSVGTIYNEQFF
TRBV3-1,TRBJ1-6,CASSQEYGRYNSPLHF
TRBV27,TRBJ1-5,CASSYRAYGQPQHF
TRBV2,TRBJ2-3,CASSEVPSGVVDTQYF
TRBV7-6,TRBJ2-7,CASSLNVQRGRAYEQYF
TRBV4-1,TRBJ2-7,CASSPDRGNEQYF
TRBV2,TRBJ2-3,CATQDPSPSADTQYF
TRBV12-5,TRBJ2-3,CASGLGHETSTDTQYF
TRBV6-5,TRBJ1-6,CASSSAPTGSSYNSPLHF
TRBV29-1,TRBJ1-2,CSASTGTVGYGYTF
TRBV5-4,TRBJ2-7,CASSFPGGRGTYEQYF
TRBV20-1,TRBJ2-5,CSASRQGGFSSGETQYF
TRBV5-6,TRBJ2-3,CASSYLGGLAGDADTQYF
TRBV15,TRBJ2-3,CATSRGQGVSDTQYF
TRBV29-1,TRBJ1-2,CSVESLEGRNYGYTF
TRBV7-6,TRBJ1-4,CASSFDRRENEKLFF
TRBV19,TRBJ2-1,CASGQRSSYNEQFF
TRBV11-2,TRBJ1-1,CASSRNGGNTEAFF
TRBV28,TRBJ2-3,CASTLRQATSTDTQYF
TRBV12-2,TRBJ2-2,CASRLAEEGANTGELFF
TRBV13,TRBJ2-5,CASIRGRGQYQETQYF
TRBV7-2,TRBJ2-3,CASSFSGEYYGTDTQYF
TRBV29-1,TRBJ2-4,CSVVRADIQYF
TRBV2,TRBJ2-5,CASSDLDRGQPQTQETQYF
TRBV28,TRBJ2-1,CASSSTTGASSYNEQFF
TRBV20-1,TRBJ2-7,CSARDFGLGSYEQYF